This TCR beta chain was profiled in a study of blood T cell repertoires in COVID-19. Study background: Acute and convalescent COVID-19 specimens originated in the United States, Italy and Spain. From T cells, B-cell-depleted T cells, or PBMCs came the material, which was cDNA or gDNA.

Trimming took 1 base from V and 5 from J; bases not matched to a gene: 2. Germline CDR1 is KGHSH and CDR2 is LQKENI. CDR3 length: 14 amino acids. Authors' processing steps: Amplification of reference gene primers provided the estimated nucleated cell counts. Libraries were prepared by immunoSEQ multiplex PCR; TCRdb keeps only in-frame clonotypes and omits some of them. D and trimming were read from the DNA, whereas the V and J calls and clone size are those reported in that table. The sample records 150,000 or so clones, 82% being singletons. Material for sequencing was peripheral blood. J is TRBJ1-5 and V is TRBV18; 7 nucleotides line up with TRBD1. The receptor was isolated from an older woman with acute or convalescent COVID-19. CDR3 amino acids: CASSPQGADQPQHF. CDR3 coding DNA: TGTGCCAGCTCACCACAGGGGGCGGATCAGCCCCAGCATTTT.